This is a list of T cell receptor beta chains from one sample in a study of cytomegalovirus exposure and HLA in healthy donors. Produced via immunoSEQ multiplex PCR; TCRdb's table is partial and in-frame only. Among 150,000 to 200,000 clones listed, around 82% were seen once. Sequenced material: PBMCs. These receptors all come from a man between 18 and 29 years old in good health and CMV-seronegative. The CDR3 runs from the conserved cysteine through the conserved F or W. The D gene is left open where the match is weak. Some rows mark clone size as missing; the rest say once, few, many or name a class of expanded clone.

d_call	clone_size	j_call	cdr3_length	v_call	cdr3_nt	cdr3_aa
NA	NA	TRBJ2-7	15	TRBV9	TGTGCCAGCAGCGTAGGGGGCCTGAGCTCCTACGAGCAGTACTTC	CASSVGGLSSYEQYF
TRBD1	once	TRBJ2-3	17	TRBV5-4	TGTGCCAGCAGCTACCCCGGGACAGGGTATTGGGGGGATACGCAGTATTTT	CASSYPGTGYWGDTQYF
NA	NA	TRBJ2-2	15	TRBV11-3	TGTGCCAGCAGTCCGAAGGGGGAGATTTCCGGGGAGCTGTTTTTT	CASSPKGEISGELFF
NA	NA	TRBJ2-7	15	TRBV7-9	TGTGCCAGCTCCCCGGCCAGGGGAGGGGGCTACGAGCAGTACTTC	CASSPARGGGYEQYF
TRBD2	NA	TRBJ2-3	15	TRBV5-6	TGTGCCAGCAGCATTAATATGGCGGGGGTGGATACGCAGTATTTT	CASSINMAGVDTQYF
TRBD2	NA	TRBJ2-5	15	TRBV4-3	TGCGCCAGCAGCCGCTCGACTAGCGGCCAAGAGACCCAGTACTTC	CASSRSTSGQETQYF
NA	few	TRBJ1-2	15	TRBV19	TGTGCCAGTACCAAATCCGACAGATACTACTATGGCTACACCTTC	CASTKSDRYYYGYTF
NA	NA	TRBJ2-1	14	TRBV27	TGTGCCAGCAGTTTAAACAGGGGGGGAAATGAGCAGTTCTTC	CASSLNRGGNEQFF
TRBD1	NA	TRBJ2-3	14	TRBV5-4	TGTGCCAGCAGCTTGAGGGGACAGGGAGATACGCAGTATTTT	CASSLRGQGDTQYF
TRBD1	NA	TRBJ2-3	12	TRBV5-1	TGCGCCAGCAGCGTGACAGGGGGTACGCAGTATTTT	CASSVTGGTQYF
TRBD2	NA	TRBJ2-7	15	TRBV9	TGTGCCAGCAGCGCGGGACTAGCGGTATCCTACGAGCAGTACTTC	CASSAGLAVSYEQYF
TRBD1	NA	TRBJ1-4	15	TRBV7-7	TGTGCTAGCAGCCAAGGACAGGGGCCTAATGAAAAACTGTTTTTT	CASSQGQGPNEKLFF
NA	NA	TRBJ2-5	12	TRBV9	TGTGCCAGCAGCGCCTCGCAAGAGACCCAGTACTTC	CASSASQETQYF
NA	NA	TRBJ1-2	13	TRBV19	TGTGCCAGTAGTATTGTGACAGCTTCCGGCTACACCTTC	CASSIVTASGYTF
TRBD2	once	TRBJ2-1	14	TRBV9	TGTGCCAGCAACAGCGGGGGGACCTACAATGAGCAGTTCTTC	CASNSGGTYNEQFF
TRBD1	NA	TRBJ2-4	14	TRBV9	TGTGCCAGCAGCCCAACGACAGGGGGAGACATTCAGTACTTC	CASSPTTGGDIQYF
TRBD1	once	TRBJ2-2	16	TRBV27	TGTGCCAGCAGTTTTTTAGGACAGGGCAACACCGGGGAGCTGTTTTTT	CASSFLGQGNTGELFF
TRBD2	NA	TRBJ2-1	17	TRBV9	TGTGCCAGCAGCGTAGGATTAGCGGGAGTTAAGTACAATGAGCAGTTCTTC	CASSVGLAGVKYNEQFF
TRBD1	NA	TRBJ2-1	15	TRBV6-1	TGTGCCAGCAGGCCCGGGACAGGGGTTTACAATGAGCAGTTCTTC	CASRPGTGVYNEQFF
TRBD1	once	TRBJ1-2	17	TRBV4-1	TGCGCCAGCAGCCAAGATATTGGACAGGGGGGAACCTATGGCTACACCTTC	CASSQDIGQGGTYGYTF
TRBD1	NA	TRBJ2-6	18	TRBV5-4	TGTGCCAGCAGCAAAGGACAGGGGATGGAGGCTGGGGCCAACGTCCTGACTTTC	CASSKGQGMEAGANVLTF
NA	NA	TRBJ1-2	13	TRBV6-1	TGTGCCAGCAGCCCCGGGGCTAACTATGGCTACACCTTC	CASSPGANYGYTF
NA	NA	TRBJ1-5	12	TRBV4-1	TGCGCCAGCAGCCAAGGAAGCCAGCCCCAGCATTTT	CASSQGSQPQHF
TRBD1	NA	TRBJ1-1	14	TRBV5-1	TGCGCCAGCAGGACAGGGGTGTCGGAGTCTGAAGCTTTCTTT	CASRTGVSESEAFF
TRBD2	few	TRBJ2-2	16	TRBV7-7	TGTGCTAGCAGCCCGTCTAGCGGGAGTCTCCCCGGGGAGCTGTTTTTT	CASSPSSGSLPGELFF
NA	once	TRBJ1-4	12	TRBV5-6	TGTGCCAGCAGCTCGCAGGGTGGAAAACTGTTTTTT	CASSSQGGKLFF